The clone carrying this TCR beta chain was counted between two and nine times. Its antigen remains unknown. This sample stems from a study of beta chain features in type 1 diabetes. The overall study: Investigators examined nearly 110,000,000 sorted cells across all samples.

Germline values: CDR1 SGDLS, CDR2 YYNGEE. The CDR3 sequence is 20 residues long. The V segment lost 0 bases and the J segment 1 base; nucleotides outside the gene matches: 16. Sequencing targeted expressed TCRB transcripts, as all isolated RNA had been reverse transcribed. Profiling relied on immunoSEQ multiplex PCR, and the TCRdb table lists in-frame clones only, not all of them. The sample contains 400,000 to 450,000 clones, over 11% of which appear only once. Regarding the study as a whole: Researchers report that Type 1 diabetes patients had moderately but significantly shorter TCRB CDR3s across all four CD4+ subsets. More deletions and fewer insertions at VDJ junctions were seen in type 1 diabetes patients.

Input material: naive CD4+ T cells from blood. The clonotype originates from a man aged 30 to 39 in good health. This chain joins TRBV9 and TRBJ2-1; 7 nucleotides match TRBD2. In DNA, the CDR3 is TGTGCCAGCAGCGTAGATTCTGGCGGGAGTAGATTGGGGTCCTACAATGAGCAGTTCTTC. This sequence encodes CASSVDSGGSRLGSYNEQFF.